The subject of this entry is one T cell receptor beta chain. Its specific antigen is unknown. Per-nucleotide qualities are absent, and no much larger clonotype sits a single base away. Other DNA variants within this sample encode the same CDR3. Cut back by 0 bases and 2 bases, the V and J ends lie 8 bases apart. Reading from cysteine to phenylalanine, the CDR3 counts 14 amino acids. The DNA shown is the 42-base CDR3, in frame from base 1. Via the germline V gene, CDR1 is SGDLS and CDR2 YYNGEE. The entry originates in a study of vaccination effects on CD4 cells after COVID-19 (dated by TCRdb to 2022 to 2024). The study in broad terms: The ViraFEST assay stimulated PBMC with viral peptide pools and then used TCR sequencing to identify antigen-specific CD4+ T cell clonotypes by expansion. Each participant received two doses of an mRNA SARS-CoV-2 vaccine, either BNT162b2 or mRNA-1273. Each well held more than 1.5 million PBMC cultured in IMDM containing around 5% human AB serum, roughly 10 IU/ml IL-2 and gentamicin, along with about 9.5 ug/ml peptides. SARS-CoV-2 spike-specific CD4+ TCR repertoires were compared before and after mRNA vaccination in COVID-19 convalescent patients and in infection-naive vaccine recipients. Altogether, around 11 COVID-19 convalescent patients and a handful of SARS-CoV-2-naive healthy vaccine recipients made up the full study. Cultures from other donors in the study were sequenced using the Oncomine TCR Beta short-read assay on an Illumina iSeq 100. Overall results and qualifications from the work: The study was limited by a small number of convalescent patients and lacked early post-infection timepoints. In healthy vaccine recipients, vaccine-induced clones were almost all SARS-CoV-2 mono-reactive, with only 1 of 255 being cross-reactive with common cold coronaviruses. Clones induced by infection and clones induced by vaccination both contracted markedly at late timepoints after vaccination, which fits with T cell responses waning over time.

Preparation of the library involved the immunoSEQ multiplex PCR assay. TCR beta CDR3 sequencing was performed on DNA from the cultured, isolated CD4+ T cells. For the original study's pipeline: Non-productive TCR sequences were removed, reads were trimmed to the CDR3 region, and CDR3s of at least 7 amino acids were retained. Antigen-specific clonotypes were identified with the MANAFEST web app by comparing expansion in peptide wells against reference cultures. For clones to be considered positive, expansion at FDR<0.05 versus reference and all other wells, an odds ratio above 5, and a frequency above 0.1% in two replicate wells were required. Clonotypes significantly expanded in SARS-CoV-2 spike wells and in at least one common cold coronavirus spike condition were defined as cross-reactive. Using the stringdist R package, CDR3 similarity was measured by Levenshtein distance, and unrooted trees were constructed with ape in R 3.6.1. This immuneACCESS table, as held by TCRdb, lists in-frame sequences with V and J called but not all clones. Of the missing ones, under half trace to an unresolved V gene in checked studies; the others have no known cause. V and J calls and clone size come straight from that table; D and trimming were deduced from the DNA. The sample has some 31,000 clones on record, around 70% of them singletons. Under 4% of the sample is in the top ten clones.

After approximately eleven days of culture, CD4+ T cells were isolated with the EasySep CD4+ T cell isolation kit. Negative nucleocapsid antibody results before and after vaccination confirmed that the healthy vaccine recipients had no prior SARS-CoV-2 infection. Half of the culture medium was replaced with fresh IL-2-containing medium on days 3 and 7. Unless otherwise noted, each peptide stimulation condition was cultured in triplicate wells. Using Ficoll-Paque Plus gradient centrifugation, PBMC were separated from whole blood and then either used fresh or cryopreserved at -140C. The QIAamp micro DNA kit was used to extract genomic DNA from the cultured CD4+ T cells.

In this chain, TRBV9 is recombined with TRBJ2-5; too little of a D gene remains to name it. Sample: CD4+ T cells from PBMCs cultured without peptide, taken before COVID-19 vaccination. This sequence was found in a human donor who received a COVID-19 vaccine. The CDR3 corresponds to CASSVGTIQETQYF. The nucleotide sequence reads TGTGCCAGCAGCGTAGGTACAATACAAGAGACCCAGTACTTC.